Shown below are 31 T cell receptor beta chains from a single sample sequenced in a study of blood T cells in healthy people across ages. The use of a sample-barcoded 5' primer and a J-beta primer mix characterized a second PCR of roughly 7 to 11 cycles. TCRdb fed the 5' RACE reads into MiXCR, producing one record per CDR3 protein. Counted here are 450,000 to 700,000 distinct CDR3 sequences, roughly 29% occurring once; the ten biggest clones make up around a sixth. The sample was blood. These receptors all come from a woman between 65 and 79 years old in good health.

The chain is built from TRBV3-1 and TRBJ2-5, with unresolved D. V was pared by 0 bases and J by 0 bases, with 5 bases between. Germline V CDR1 and CDR2: LGHDT, YNNKEL (reference sequence). The CDR3 totals 14 residues. CDR3 nucleotide sequence: TGTGCCAGCAGCCAAGATTCGGACCAAGAGACCCAGTACTTC. Translated, it gives CASSQDSDQETQYF.

J is TRBJ1-2 and V is TRBV7-2; TRBD1 aligns across 8 bases. Germline trimming cut 2 bases from V and 8 bases from J; bases unmatched to any gene: 13. CDR3 length: 16 amino acids. Per germline, CDR1 SGHTA and CDR2 FQGNSA. The CDR3 region is CASSLRAGGAAIGYTF. The CDR3 region has the DNA TGTGCCAGCAGCTTAAGGGCAGGGGGCGCGGCTATAGGCTACACCTTC.

This clonotype was seen only a few times. This chain uses TRBV4-2 with TRBJ2-5; D may correspond to TRBD1 or TRBD2 (6 bases each). Germline V gene lookup returns CDR1 LGHNA and CDR2 YNFKEQ. The CDR3 covers 15 residues. The V gene lost 1 base and the J gene lost 5 bases, with 14 bases spanning the gap. The CDR3: CASSQGGATRETQYF. The DNA for the CDR3 is TGTGCCAGCAGCCAAGGGGGGGCAACCAGGGAGACCCAGTACTTC.

The chain couples TRBV6-2 or TRBV6-3 to TRBJ1-5; D is uncertain. The CDR3 runs to 14 residues. Trimming cost V 6 bases and J 4 bases, with 13 bases left between them. From germline, CDR1 is MNHEY and CDR2 SVGEGT. CDR3 sequence reads: CASRTRSGNQPQHF. DNA for the CDR3: TGTGCCAGCAGAACAAGGTCGGGGAATCAGCCCCAGCATTTT.

V gene TRBV29-1 combines with J gene TRBJ2-4, with a weak D call TRBD2 (6 bases). Trimming pared 5 bases from V and 0 bases from J, leaving 11 bases between. The V gene's germline CDR1 is SQVTM and CDR2 ANQGSEA. CDR3 length equals 14 residues. The CDR3 sequence: CSVSNGGAKNIQYF. CDR3 bases: TGCAGCGTTAGCAACGGGGGAGCCAAAAACATTCAGTACTTC.

This clonotype came up a few times. This sequence joins TRBV4-3 and TRBJ1-2; D is unclear. The V end was cut by 0 bases, the J end by 3 bases, with 11 bases between. Germline V gene data show CDR1 as LGHNA and CDR2 as YSLEER. CDR3 size: 15 residues. The CDR3 loop is CASSQDSVFDYGYTF. The CDR3 DNA reads TGCGCCAGCAGCCAAGATTCGGTTTTTGACTATGGCTACACCTTC.

V usage is TRBV18 and J usage is TRBJ2-1; the match to TRBD2 covers 15 bases. CDR1 and CDR2 (germline): KGHSH, LQKENI. The CDR3 loop spans 17 amino acids. Trimming took 6 bases from V and 4 from J; bases not matched to a gene: 7. The CDR3 bases are TGTGCCAGCTCCCCGGGACTAGCGGGGGGAGGATACAATGAGCAGTTCTTC. It is translated as CASSPGLAGGGYNEQFF.

The rearrangement uses TRBV5-1 and TRBJ2-5, with D perhaps matching TRBD1 (6 bases). The last part of the DNA fits TRBJ2-1 better; the J call may be wrong. Germline CDR1 SGHRS, CDR2 YFSETQ. There are 14 residues in the CDR3. The CDR3 is CASSDGQTYNEQFF. The CDR3 bases are TGCGCCAGCAGTGATGGACAGACGTACAATGAGCAGTTCTTC.

This rearrangement joins TRBV20-1 to TRBJ2-7; D ambiguous. V lost 3 bases and J lost 5, with 8 bases in between. CDR3 length: 11 amino acids. The germline V gene has CDR1 DFQATT and CDR2 SNEGSKA (reference sequence). The CDR3, as DNA: TGCAGTGCTAGGCCCATTGACGAGCAGTACTTC. Translation gives CSARPIDEQYF.

The chain employs TRBV20-1 and TRBJ1-2; possible D gene TRBD1, 6 bases. This CDR3 is 13 amino acids long. Germline loops: CDR1 DFQATT, CDR2 SNEGSKA (reference sequence). The V and J ends lost 3 bases and 4 bases respectively, with 12 bases between them. CDR3 loop: CSARDSRIYGYTF. CDR3 sequence (DNA): TGCAGTGCTAGGGACAGCCGGATCTATGGCTACACCTTC.

This sequence joins TRBV19 and TRBJ1-1; 7 bases map to TRBD1. The length of the CDR3 is 16 residues. V was clipped by 1 base and J by 1 base; unmatched bases: 6. Per the germline V gene, CDR1 is LNHDA and CDR2 is SQIVND (reference sequence). Here the CDR3 DNA reads TGTGCCAGTAGTATAGGGGCAGGGGGAACGAACACTGAAGCTTTCTTT. It codes for CASSIGAGGTNTEAFF.

V usage is TRBV28 and J usage is TRBJ1-1; TRBD1 is a possible D gene (6 bases). V was trimmed by 1 base and J by 5 bases, leaving 11 bases between them. CDR1 and CDR2 (germline): MDHEN, SYDVKM. The CDR3 runs to 14 residues. CDR3 coding DNA: TGTGCCAGCAGTTTATACGGGAGGGGGACTGAAGCTTTCTTT. It yields the protein CASSLYGRGTEAFF.

This chain's CDR3 is CASSLDAGQARNTIYF. The CDR3 DNA follows: TGCGCCAGCAGCTTGGATGCGGGTCAGGCGCGGAACACCATATATTTT. The V and J genes are TRBV5-1 and TRBJ1-3, with D uncertain. The CDR3 runs to 16 residues. Germline-derived CDR1 and CDR2 are SGHRS and YFSETQ. Between the trimmed V and J ends, which lost 0 bases and 7 bases, there was a span of 17 bases. Using reference TRBV5-1 and TRBJ1-3 for the parts outside the CDR3, the full variable domain is KAGVTQTPRYLIKTRGQQVTLSCSPISGHRSVSWYQQTPGQGLQFLFEYFSETQRNKGNFPGRFSGRQFSNSRSEMNVSTLELGDSALYLCASSLDAGQARNTIYFGEGSWLTVV.

This clonotype was found a few times. At one of its ends the junction is not consistent with the germline gene, which may arise from a read error. The chain joins TRBV9 to TRBJ1-6; D is undetermined. The CDR3 contains 16 residues. Per germline, CDR1 SGDLS and CDR2 YYNGEE. The CDR3 reads CASSVAPGGRRSPLRF. CDR3 nucleotide sequence: TGTGCCAGCAGCGTAGCTCCGGGTGGCAGGAGATCACCCCTCCGCTTT.

The V call is TRBV5-1, the J call TRBJ2-2; TRBD2 agrees at 14 bases. This CDR3 has 18 amino acids. Losses at the gene ends were 4 bases for V and 0 bases for J; bases not matched to a gene: 5. Germline-derived CDR1 and CDR2 are SGHRS and YFSETQ. This CDR3 reads CASSRGLAGVTNTGELFF. The DNA of the CDR3 is TGCGCCAGCAGCAGGGGACTAGCGGGGGTCACGAACACCGGGGAGCTGTTTTTT.

This clonotype has more than one count but fewer than ten. CDR3 bases: TGCGCCAGCAGCCAACCTACGGCCGGGGAGCAGTACTTC. It encodes CASSQPTAGEQYF. The chain uses TRBV4-1 and TRBJ2-7; D remains ambiguous. The V and J ends lost 2 bases and 7 bases respectively, with 12 bases between them. Germline V gene data show CDR1 as MGHRA and CDR2 as YSYEKL. This CDR3 contains 13 residues.

The genes are TRBV3-1 and TRBJ2-4, with D possibly being TRBD1 or TRBD2 (5 bases each). The V and J ends lost 4 bases and 9 bases respectively, with 16 bases between them. Germline V gene sequence: CDR1 LGHDT, CDR2 YNNKEL (reference sequence). The CDR3 has 14 residues. CDR3: CASSLARGASIQYF. Written as DNA, the CDR3 is TGTGCCAGCAGCCTAGCGAGAGGGGCCTCCATTCAGTACTTC.

In its sample, this clonotype was seen a few times. The chain couples TRBV7-9 to TRBJ1-4; D gene uncertain. V lost 5 bases to trimming and J lost 0 bases, with 7 bases between them. This CDR3 has 14 residues. Looked up from germline, CDR1 is SEHNR and CDR2 is FQNEAQ (reference sequence). CDR3 sequence (DNA): TGTGCCAGCAGCCCCCATACAACTAATGAAAAACTGTTTTTT. Protein product: CASSPHTTNEKLFF.

The chain combines TRBV27 with TRBJ2-2; no clear D. This CDR3 has 15 amino acids. V lost 4 bases and J 1 base, leaving 10 bases between the germline ends. Germline loops: CDR1 MNHEY, CDR2 SMNVEV (reference sequence). CDR3 nucleotide sequence: TGTGCCAGCAGTTCGTTTTCGCAGAACACCGGGGAGCTGTTTTTT. Translated, it gives CASSSFSQNTGELFF.

This clonotype has a count of ten or more. V gene TRBV3-1 combines with J gene TRBJ1-1; 8 nucleotides align to TRBD1. With V trimmed by 4 bases and J by 1 base, 11 bases remained unmatched. Germline V gene lookup returns CDR1 LGHDT and CDR2 YNNKEL (reference sequence). There are 17 residues in the CDR3. The CDR3 DNA is TGTGCCAGCAGCCCGCACCCCTGGACAGGGCCGAACACTGAAGCTTTCTTT. Protein sequence: CASSPHPWTGPNTEAFF.

The genes are TRBV24-1 and TRBJ1-2, with 7 positions matching TRBD1. Germline CDR1 is KGHDR and CDR2 is SFDVKD. The CDR3 has 11 residues. The J segment lost 11 bases and the V segment lost 6 bases, leaving 5 bases of the junction unmatched. CDR3 sequence: CATSRDSLYTF. DNA for the CDR3: TGTGCCACCAGTCGGGACAGCTTATACACCTTC.

The gene calls are TRBV5-5 and TRBJ2-1; D possibly matches TRBD1 or TRBD2 (6 bases each). Per the germline V gene, CDR1 is SGHKS and CDR2 is YYEKEE (reference sequence). V was trimmed by 3 bases and J by 0 bases, leaving 13 bases between them. The CDR3 runs to 16 residues. CDR3 amino acids: CASSSHGGPSYNEQFF. As DNA, the CDR3 is TGTGCCAGCAGCTCCCACGGGGGCCCCTCCTACAATGAGCAGTTCTTC. Combining the CDR3 with reference TRBV5-5 and TRBJ2-1 gives the whole variable domain DAGVTQSPTHLIKTRGQQVTLRCSPISGHKSVSWYQQVLGQGPQFIFQYYEKEERGRGNFPDRFSARQFPNYSSELNVNALLLGDSALYLCASSSHGGPSYNEQFFGPGTRLTVL.

The genes are TRBV11-2 and TRBJ2-4; TRBD1 matches 8 bases. The trim removed 5 bases at V and 7 bases at J, leaving 10 bases unmatched. The CDR3 is 15 amino acids. CDR1 and CDR2 (germline): SGHAT, FQNNGV. The CDR3 region has the DNA TGTGCCAGCAGCCCGGGAACAGGGGGTGGGAACATTCAGTACTTC. It codes for CASSPGTGGGNIQYF. Full variable domain (missing parts from reference TRBV11-2 and TRBJ2-4): EAGVAQSPRYKIIEKRQSVAFWCNPISGHATLYWYQQILGQGPKLLIQFQNNGVVDDSQLPKDRFSAERLKGVDSTLKIQPAKLEDSAVYLCASSPGTGGGNIQYFGAGTRLSVL.

V and J are TRBV5-6 and TRBJ2-7; 9 bases line up with TRBD1. Germline trimming cut 4 bases from V and 6 bases from J; bases unmatched to any gene: 11. CDR1 is SGHDT and CDR2 is YYEEEE in the germline V gene. The CDR3 loop spans 15 amino acids. For the CDR3, the DNA is TGTGCCAGCAGCGGATGGGACAGGGCTTCTGGCGAGCAGTACTTC. This encodes CASSGWDRASGEQYF.

There are a few counts of this clonotype. The chain is built from TRBV5-1 and TRBJ2-1; D gene uncertain. The V end was cut by 4 bases, the J end by 2 bases, with 10 bases between. CDR1 SGHRS and CDR2 YFSETQ come from the germline V gene. There are 14 residues in the CDR3. The CDR3 region is CASSPEAAYNEQFF. CDR3 DNA: TGCGCCAGCAGCCCCGAGGCCGCCTACAATGAGCAGTTCTTC.

This clonotype was observed many times. The rearrangement uses TRBV6-5 and TRBJ2-7; weak D call: TRBD1 (5 bases). CDR3 length: 13 residues. Trimming took off 5 bases at V and 4 bases at J, with 12 bases between the two ends. Germline CDR1 and CDR2: MNHEY and SVGAGI. The CDR3 nucleotides read TGTGCCAGCAGTCCGAACCCAGGGTACGAGCAGTACTTC. Amino acids: CASSPNPGYEQYF.

This clonotype was found a few times. This sequence joins TRBV6-6 and TRBJ1-2, with D possibly being TRBD1 (5 bases). CDR3 length: 12 residues. The germline V gene encodes CDR1 MNHNY and CDR2 SVGAGI (reference sequence). V lost 8 bases to trimming and J lost 5 bases, with 12 bases between them. The CDR3 DNA sequence: TGTGCCAGCCACAGGCCTAGGTATGGCTACACCTTC. Protein: CASHRPRYGYTF.

This clonotype came up a few times. The V gene is TRBV7-2, the J gene TRBJ2-1; D uncertain. CDR1 and CDR2 from the germline V gene are SGHTA and FQGNSA. This CDR3 region has 11 residues. Trimming removed 7 bases from V and 5 bases from J, with 6 bases in between. The CDR3 loop reads CASNLHNEQFF. DNA for the CDR3: TGTGCCAGCAACCTCCACAATGAGCAGTTCTTC.

This rearrangement joins TRBV7-3 to TRBJ2-3, with 9 bases lining up with TRBD1. Trimming cost V 5 bases and J 2 bases; bases outside gene matches: 11. This CDR3 has 17 residues. The V gene's germline CDR1 is SGHTA and CDR2 FQGTGA. The CDR3 loop is CASSTITRDRDTDTQYF. CDR3 DNA sequence: TGTGCCAGCAGCACAATAACCCGGGACAGGGACACAGATACGCAGTATTTT.

The chain recombines TRBV20-1 with TRBJ1-2; perhaps TRBD1 as D (6 bases). V was trimmed by 0 bases and J by 3 bases, leaving 14 bases between them. The CDR3 contains 15 residues. Germline V CDR1 and CDR2: DFQATT, SNEGSKA (reference sequence). The CDR3 region is CSARDHRAMDYGYTF. The CDR3 DNA follows: TGCAGTGCTAGAGACCACAGGGCTATGGACTATGGCTACACCTTC.

The gene calls are TRBV4-3 and TRBJ2-5; TRBD1 or TRBD2 may be the D gene (5 bases each). Trimming took 4 bases from V and 2 from J, leaving 17 bases between them. The CDR3 runs to 16 residues. Germline V gives CDR1 LGHNA, CDR2 YSLEER. In DNA form, the CDR3 reads TGCGCCAGCAGCCCGGAATGGGAGCAGGGACAAGAGACCCAGTACTTC. It specifies CASSPEWEQGQETQYF.